This T cell receptor beta chain stems from a study of blood T cell repertoires in COVID-19 (dated by TCRdb to the early 2020s). Background on the whole study: The collaborator samples originated in the United States, Italy and Spain and spanned the acute and convalescent phases of COVID-19. The material from the prospective study consisted of cDNA or gDNA derived from T cells, B-cell-depleted T cells, or PBMCs. Subjects who had been exposed to COVID-19, were actively infected with it, or had recovered from it provided the deeply sampled blood TCRbeta repertoires that made up the dataset. The repertoires were made available in a free public database intended to serve as a resource for research on the immune response to SARS-CoV-2. The samples were drawn from the first 160 participants of the ongoing ImmuneRACE study and from 1,254 subjects provided by 6 global collaborators. Nearly every sample came with metadata listing a de-identified subject ID, COVID-19 status, age in years and sex. HLA class I and class II types, where available, came from metadata supplied by the sample provider rather than from assay-based typing.

Here is what the overall study found, with its caveats: Clinical and demographic metadata were provided uncurated, with the amount varying by source and participant.

Taken from the germline V gene (reference sequence), the CDR1 and CDR2 loops are SGHKS and YYEKEE. V trim: 4 bases; J trim: 5 bases; unmatched bases: 10. The CDR3 numbers 16 residues from cysteine through phenylalanine. Only CDR3 DNA remains: 48 bases, in frame from the first base. TCRbeta CDR3 regions were amplified from genomic DNA using the immunoSEQ Assay, a bias-controlled multiplex PCR. On the study's bioinformatics: Within the assay, amplification of reference gene primers was used to estimate how many nucleated cells each sample contained. To quantify the absolute abundance of each unique TCRbeta CDR3 rearrangement, sequence reads were collapsed and filtered. Productive Simpson clonality was computed per sample as the square root of Simpson's diversity index over productive rearrangements. The table was pulled from immuneACCESS by TCRdb, which kept in-frame rearrangements only. Such tables lose some clones; where checked, under half of the loss comes from unresolved V genes, and the rest has no known cause. V, J and clone size derive from that table, while D and trimming were established from the DNA sequence. Recorded for this sample are some 340,000 clones; roughly nine tenths of them occurred a single time. The top ten constitute less than 4% of the sample.

Turning to this clone: Its antigen has not been determined. The record has no base qualities; no much larger clone is one base away.

Participants in the prospective study were enrolled through a virtual design, were aged roughly 18 to 100 years, and lived in roughly 26 United States geographic areas. To assign participants to cohorts, the prospective study relied on clinical history that participants themselves reported in a screening survey and a study questionnaire. Exposed participants had been in contact, within 2 weeks of entering the study, with a person who had a PCR-confirmed or clinician-diagnosed case of COVID-19. Each participant in the prospective study had whole blood, serum and a nasopharyngeal or oropharyngeal swab collected by mobile phlebotomists. Additional blood draws and questionnaires over an approximately 2-month period could optionally be provided by prospective study participants. Blood samples from the prospective study were shipped frozen or at room temperature prior to DNA extraction.

This receptor was identified in a woman in her twenties or thirties who had been exposed to COVID-19. Sequences were obtained from PBMCs or T cells enriched from blood (not recorded which). The chain is encoded by TRBV5-5 joined to TRBJ1-3; a stretch of 9 junction bases matches TRBD1. Here the CDR3 is given as CASSLAAGTGRNTIYF. The DNA is as follows: TGTGCCAGCAGCCTTGCCGCCGGGACAGGGAGAAACACCATATATTTT.